Following are 15 T cell receptor beta chains from one sample sequenced in a study of cytomegalovirus exposure and HLA in healthy donors. Vbeta (60) and Jbeta (13) primers were used in the PCR. This table comes from immunoSEQ multiplex PCR, and its TCRdb copy is limited to in-frame clones, with some not included. The profile shows fewer than 300,000 clones, approximately 80% of them singletons. The specimen was PBMCs. The receptors were sampled from a girl aged 2 to 9 in good health and CMV-seronegative.

The chain combines TRBV6-5 with TRBJ1-4; tentative D call: TRBD1 (5 bases). V dropped 6 bases and J dropped 8 bases, with 13 bases sitting between them. This CDR3 has 13 residues. Germline V gene data show CDR1 as MNHEY and CDR2 as SVGAGI. The CDR3 nucleotides are TGTGCCAGCAGCAGGGTCACGGAGGAAAAACTGTTTTTT. It codes for CASSRVTEEKLFF.

V usage is TRBV27 and J usage is TRBJ2-7; tentatively, D is TRBD1 (5 bases). This CDR3 is built from 13 residues. The ends were cut back, 3 bases at V and 3 bases at J, with 9 bases in the middle. Germline lookup yields CDR1 MNHEY and CDR2 SMNVEV (reference sequence). CDR3 sequence reads: CASSFGQGYEQYF. CDR3 bases: TGTGCCAGCAGTTTTGGGCAGGGCTACGAGCAGTACTTC.

The gene calls are TRBV19 and TRBJ2-6; D remains unclear. Germline values: CDR1 LNHDA, CDR2 SQIVND (reference sequence). The germline V and J ends were trimmed by 5 bases and 1 base, with 9 bases remaining between them. This CDR3 contains 15 residues. The CDR3 DNA reads as TGTGCCAGTAGTTCCCTAGGATCTGGGGCCAACGTCCTGACTTTC. Protein product: CASSSLGSGANVLTF.

This chain joins TRBV7-3 and TRBJ2-1; D is perhaps TRBD1 (6 bases). V lost 1 base and J lost 6, with 22 bases in between. Germline CDR1 SGHTA, CDR2 FQGTGA. CDR3 size: 18 residues. The CDR3, as DNA: TGTGCCAGCAGCTTAATTGGAACAGGGCGACGGTGGGGCAATGAGCAGTTCTTC. It codes for CASSLIGTGRRWGNEQFF.

The J gene is TRBJ2-7, the V gene TRBV7-9; TRBD2 is a possible D gene (6 bases). Trimming removed 5 bases from V and 2 bases from J, with 13 bases in between. The germline gives CDR1 SEHNR, CDR2 FQNEAQ (reference sequence). The CDR3 runs 14 residues. The CDR3 DNA follows: TGTGCCAGCAGCCCCGGGACTTGGCCCTACGAGCAGTACTTC. Protein: CASSPGTWPYEQYF.

The chain couples TRBV6-5 to TRBJ2-7; perhaps TRBD1 as D (6 bases). Between the trimmed V and J ends, which lost 6 bases and 9 bases, there was a span of 18 bases. The CDR3 totals 13 residues. Germline V gene lookup returns CDR1 MNHEY and CDR2 SVGAGI. CDR3 protein: CASRATGTVGQYF. The CDR3 coding sequence is TGTGCCAGCAGGGCGACAGGAACGGTCGGGCAGTACTTC.

The CDR3 protein is CASSLVSGGPRGTEAFF. The CDR3 coding sequence is TGTGCCAGCAGCTTAGTCTCGGGGGGACCGCGGGGCACTGAAGCTTTCTTT. V usage is TRBV11-2 and J usage is TRBJ1-1, with a possible D match to TRBD1 (5 bases). There are 17 residues in the CDR3. The germline CDR1 and CDR2 sequences are SGHAT and FQNNGV. V dropped 1 base and J dropped 4 bases, with 19 bases sitting between them. The full variable domain, rest sourced from reference TRBV11-2 and TRBJ1-1, is EAGVAQSPRYKIIEKRQSVAFWCNPISGHATLYWYQQILGQGPKLLIQFQNNGVVDDSQLPKDRFSAERLKGVDSTLKIQPAKLEDSAVYLCASSLVSGGPRGTEAFFGQGTRLTVV.

The V call is TRBV21-1, the J call TRBJ2-2; the tabulated D call, TRBD2, remains unverified against the DNA. TRBV21-1 is recorded as a pseudogene. The CDR3 spans 17 residues. DNA of the CDR3: TGTGCCAGCAGCAAAGAGAGGTTGAGGGCCCCCACCGGGGAGCTGTTTTTT. Amino acid sequence: CASSKERLRAPTGELFF.

This clone was recorded a few times. This chain links TRBV20-1 with TRBJ2-1; D gene ambiguous. With 8 bases removed from V and 9 bases from J, the gap between germline ends came to 11 bases. CDR1 and CDR2 (germline): DFQATT, SNEGSKA (reference sequence). The CDR3 totals 10 residues. The CDR3 loop is CSIPRGEQFF. DNA for the CDR3: TGCAGTATCCCCCGAGGTGAGCAGTTCTTC.

On this clone: The same CDR3 is also encoded by other DNA sequences in this sample. J is TRBJ1-6 and V is TRBV11-1; 7 nucleotides agree with TRBD1. The CDR3 consists of 17 residues. Germline CDR1 reads SGHAT; CDR2 reads FQDESV (reference sequence). Trimming removed 6 bases from V and 6 bases from J; junction bases left unmatched: 14. This chain's CDR3 is CASSRLYRQGVNSPLHF. CDR3 sequence (DNA): TGTGCCAGCAGTCGTTTATATCGACAGGGCGTTAATTCACCCCTCCACTTT. The full variable domain, its missing parts supplied by reference TRBV11-1 and TRBJ1-6, is EAEVAQSPRYKITEKSQAVAFWCDPISGHATLYWYRQILGQGPELLVQFQDESVVDDSQLPKDRFSAERLKGVDSTLKIQPAELGDSAMYLCASSRLYRQGVNSPLHFGNGTRLTVT.

The chain couples TRBV10-3 to TRBJ2-7; D unresolved. Germline V gives CDR1 ENHRY, CDR2 SYGVKD. The CDR3 runs to 12 residues. Trimming took off 5 bases at V and 2 bases at J, with 7 bases between the two ends. The CDR3: CAISLTAYEQYF. CDR3 sequence (DNA): TGTGCCATCAGTTTAACAGCCTACGAGCAGTACTTC.

The rearrangement links TRBV27 to TRBJ2-1, with D possibly matching TRBD2 (6 bases). This CDR3 spans 13 amino acids. Trimming took 7 bases from V and 6 from J, leaving 13 bases between them. Germline CDR1 reads MNHEY; CDR2 reads SMNVEV (reference sequence). The CDR3 loop is CASTSGGANEQFF. The CDR3 nucleotides are TGTGCCAGCACCTCAGGAGGGGCCAATGAGCAGTTCTTC.

The genes are TRBV7-9 and TRBJ2-3, with 7 bases that match TRBD2. The germline V gene encodes CDR1 SEHNR and CDR2 FQNEAQ (reference sequence). J lost 2 bases, V lost 3 bases, and 11 bases had no gene match. This CDR3 has 17 amino acids. The CDR3 reads CASSFRLTGGLTDTQYF. The CDR3 DNA reads TGTGCCAGCAGCTTCCGGCTTACGGGGGGACTCACAGATACGCAGTATTTT. The variable domain in full, with the rest retrieved from reference TRBV7-9 and TRBJ2-3, is DTGVSQNPRHKITKRGQNVTFRCDPISEHNRLYWYRQTLGQGPEFLTYFQNEAQLEKSRLLSDRFSAERPKGSFSTLEIQRTEQGDSAMYLCASSFRLTGGLTDTQYFGPGTRLTVL.

This chain uses TRBV7-7 with TRBJ2-7; D is undetermined. This CDR3 region has 13 residues. Germline-derived CDR1 and CDR2 are SSHAT and FNYEAQ (reference sequence). The V end was cut by 1 base, the J end by 4 bases, with 8 bases between. For the CDR3, the DNA is TGTGCCAGCAGCTTAGGCCCGAGGTACGAGCAGTACTTC. Protein product: CASSLGPRYEQYF.

This chain connects TRBV6-5 to TRBJ2-1; no reliable D call. Trimming shortened V by 2 bases and J by 8 bases, and 4 bases separated the two germline ends. There are 11 residues in the CDR3. Germline values: CDR1 MNHEY, CDR2 SVGAGI. For the CDR3, the DNA is TGTGCCAGCAGTTACGCGCATGAGCAGTTCTTC. Translated, it gives CASSYAHEQFF.